The next 15 T cell receptor beta chains were all read from a single sample in a study of OX40 agonist ivuxolimab in advanced cancers. TCRdb keeps only in-frame clones here, not all; method: immunoSEQ multiplex PCR. Among tens of thousands of clones listed, approximately 90% were seen once. Sequenced here: CD4+ or CD8+ T cells sorted from blood, sampled in a trial of the OX40 agonist ivuxolimab. The receptor source for this set is an adult with an advanced solid tumor such as melanoma, head and neck, liver or kidney cancer.

A word on this clone: Other nucleotide sequences in the sample specify the same CDR3. The CDR3 DNA sequence: TGTGCCAGCAGTCGAGATACTAATGAAAAACTGTTTTTT. It specifies CASSRDTNEKLFF. The chain recombines TRBV7-6 with TRBJ1-4; D gene ambiguous. Germline V gene data show CDR1 as SGHVS and CDR2 as FNYEAQ. With 6 bases removed from V and 2 bases from J, the gap between germline ends came to 7 bases. This CDR3 is 13 amino acids long.

V usage is TRBV6-6 and J usage is TRBJ2-5; 10 bases fit TRBD2. The CDR3 contains 15 residues. In germline, CDR1 is MNHNY, CDR2 SVGAGI (reference sequence). V gave up 5 bases and J gave up 5 bases; unmatched junction bases: 8. The CDR3 loop is CASSTGLAKPETQYF. The CDR3, as DNA: TGTGCCAGCAGTACGGGACTAGCGAAGCCGGAGACCCAGTACTTC.

The genes are TRBV5-1 and TRBJ2-2; the D call may be TRBD1 or TRBD2 (5 bases each). Trimming took 4 bases from V and 0 from J, leaving 10 bases between them. The CDR3 contains 15 residues. The germline V gene has CDR1 SGHRS and CDR2 YFSETQ. In DNA form, the CDR3 reads TGCGCCAGCAGCCCCGGGACCTCGAACACCGGGGAGCTGTTTTTT. Translation: CASSPGTSNTGELFF.

The chain employs TRBV30 and TRBJ1-3; no firm D call. CDR1 is GTSNPN and CDR2 is SVGIG in the germline V gene (reference sequence). CDR3 length equals 13 residues. Trimming removed 0 bases from V and 4 bases from J, with 7 bases in between. The CDR3 DNA is TGTGCCTGGAGTGTCGTCCCGGGAAACACCATATATTTT. The encoded protein is CAWSVVPGNTIYF.

This chain links TRBV4-1 with TRBJ2-3; D gene unclear. In germline, CDR1 is MGHRA, CDR2 YSYEKL. CDR3 length: 16 residues. Trimming took off 3 bases at V and 1 base at J, with 14 bases between the two ends. CDR3 nucleotides: TGCGCCAGCAGCCACCCCAGTGTGCCGGGCACAGATACGCAGTATTTT. The encoded protein is CASSHPSVPGTDTQYF.

This CDR3 is CASNPGERTGELFF. The CDR3, as DNA: TGCGCCAGCAACCCAGGGGAGCGCACCGGGGAGCTGTTTTTT. The rearrangement links TRBV5-1 to TRBJ2-2, with D perhaps TRBD1 (6 bases). The CDR3 totals 14 residues. The V end lost 6 bases, the J end lost 4 bases, and 13 bases lay between the germline ends. Germline assignment: CDR1 SGHRS and CDR2 YFSETQ.

This chain links TRBV9 with TRBJ1-3; D perhaps matches TRBD1 (5 bases). The V gene lost 3 bases and the J gene lost 2 bases, with 15 bases spanning the gap. Germline CDR1 and CDR2: SGDLS and YYNGEE. This CDR3 has 16 residues. Written as DNA, the CDR3 is TGTGCCAGCAGCGCTGCGGGACGGACCCCTGGAAACACCATATATTTT. It specifies CASSAAGRTPGNTIYF. Complete variable domain (other parts from reference TRBV9 and TRBJ1-3): DSGVTQTPKHLITATGQRVTLRCSPRSGDLSVYWYQQSLDQGLQFLIQYYNGEERAKGNILERFSAQQFPDLHSELNLSSLELGDSALYFCASSAAGRTPGNTIYFGEGSWLTVV.

The V call is TRBV7-9, the J call TRBJ2-5; 10 positions agree with TRBD2. The CDR3 covers 12 residues. Germline V gene lookup returns CDR1 SEHNR and CDR2 FQNEAQ (reference sequence). The V segment lost 1 base and the J segment 12 bases; nucleotides outside the gene matches: 2. This chain's CDR3 is CASSLGGTSEYF. The DNA for the CDR3 is TGTGCCAGCAGCTTAGGGGGGACTAGCGAGTACTTC.

This rearrangement joins TRBV10-2 to TRBJ2-2, with TRBD2 matching over 8 bases. With 3 bases clipped from V and 8 bases from J, the junction kept 11 bases outside the gene matches. The length of the CDR3 is 16 residues. Per the germline V gene, CDR1 is WSHSY and CDR2 is SAAADI. CDR3: CASSDPGTRSGGELFF. The CDR3 nucleotides are TGCGCCAGCAGTGATCCCGGGACTAGATCCGGGGGGGAGCTGTTTTTT.

V usage is TRBV2 and J usage is TRBJ2-7; 7 positions agree with TRBD1. There are 15 residues in the CDR3. Germline CDR1 and CDR2: SNHLY and FYNNEI. V lost 3 bases, J lost 4 bases, and 9 bases stayed unmatched. CDR3 sequence (DNA): TGTGCCAGCAGTGAGGGACAGCGAACCCTATACGAGCAGTACTTC. It codes for CASSEGQRTLYEQYF.

In its sample, this clone was seen a few times. J is TRBJ1-1 and V is TRBV6-5; D unresolved. The CDR3 is made up of 11 amino acids. Germline lookup yields CDR1 MNHEY and CDR2 SVGAGI. Trimming removed 6 bases at V and 5 bases at J, with 7 bases between. CDR3 DNA sequence: TGTGCCAGCAGGAGAAGTACTGAAGCTTTCTTT. Amino acids: CASRRSTEAFF.

The V and J genes are TRBV29-1 and TRBJ2-5; D is tentatively TRBD1 or TRBD2 (7 bases each). CDR1 is SQVTM, CDR2 ANQGSEA, per germline. There are 14 residues in the CDR3. V lost 4 bases and J 4 bases, leaving 16 bases between the germline ends. The CDR3 spells CSVASTGRGETQYF. The CDR3 nucleotides read TGCAGCGTTGCTTCGACAGGGAGGGGAGAGACCCAGTACTTC.

The sample holds a few counts of this clone. The J gene is TRBJ1-1, the V gene TRBV30; D is undetermined. Germline lookup yields CDR1 GTSNPN and CDR2 SVGIG (reference sequence). With 3 bases removed from V and 1 base from J, the gap between germline ends came to 12 bases. This CDR3 contains 14 residues. The CDR3 is CAWSPRGGNTEAFF. For the CDR3, the DNA is TGTGCCTGGAGCCCACGAGGTGGGAACACTGAAGCTTTCTTT.

The chain is built from TRBV4-1 and TRBJ2-2; the D is unclear. CDR1 is MGHRA, CDR2 YSYEKL, per germline. Trimming left V 4 bases short and J 5 bases short, with 11 bases between. The CDR3 has 14 residues. CDR3 region: CASSRRITTGELFF. In DNA, the CDR3 is TGCGCCAGCAGCCGCCGTATCACAACCGGGGAGCTGTTTTTT.

The gene calls are TRBV11-1 and TRBJ2-7; TRBD1 agrees at 9 bases. The germline gives CDR1 SGHAT, CDR2 FQDESV (reference sequence). The length of the CDR3 is 15 residues. The V gene end was trimmed by 4 bases and the J gene end by 4 bases; junction bases not matched to a gene: 8. The DNA of the CDR3 is TGTGCCAGCAGCTACCGGGACAGGGCAGCTTACGAGCAGTACTTC. Translating it yields CASSYRDRAAYEQYF.